This entry is about one T cell receptor beta chain. PCR primers comprised 60 Vbeta and 13 Jbeta primers. Assay used: immunoSEQ multiplex PCR; TCRdb lists only in-frame clones, some missing. The table has approximately 160,000 clones, roughly 82% seen once. CDR3 length: 13 residues. The J segment lost 1 base and the V segment lost 7 bases, leaving 7 bases of the junction unmatched. Germline V lookup: CDR1 SQVTM, CDR2 ANQGSEA. The data derive from a study of cytomegalovirus exposure and HLA in healthy donors. V is TRBV29-1 and J is TRBJ2-7; TRBD1 matches 7 bases. The clonotype comes from a woman in her twenties or thirties in good health and CMV-seronegative. Sequencing input: PBMCs. This CDR3 reads CSARQGVSYEQYF. As DNA, the CDR3 is TGCAGCGCGAGACAGGGTGTTTCCTACGAGCAGTACTTC.